Listed below are T cell receptor beta chains from one sample, sequenced in a study of post-analysis software for immune sequencing data. One entry per CDR3 protein, called by TCRdb with MiXCR from the PCR reads. Of 740,000 or so distinct CDR3 sequences detected, approximately 50% appear once; the ten largest clones hold approximately 4.4%. Sequencing was performed on blood. The receptors come from a girl aged 5 to 17 with multiple sclerosis. Both conserved end residues are part of each CDR3. Rows may omit the clone size; those that give it use once, few, many or a size class.

>TRBV20-1|TRBJ2-7|NA
CSAPSGGSEQYF
>TRBV10-3|TRBJ2-6|NA
CAIRRDRVVTGANVLTF
>TRBV7-9|TRBJ2-1|NA
CASSPHPAGGPGNEQFF
>TRBV5-1|TRBJ2-5|many
CASSRDRETQYF
>TRBV3-1|TRBJ2-3|few
CASSHRARSGLAGGDTQYF
>TRBV6-5|TRBJ2-6|NA
CASSRGGNVLTF
>TRBV6-1|TRBJ2-7|NA
CASSEEQGSSYEQYF
>TRBV14|TRBJ2-7|NA
CASSQARTANHEQYF
>TRBV6-1|TRBJ2-6|NA
CASSERDSGANVLTF
>TRBV12-3/TRBV12-4|TRBJ1-2|NA
CASSSQGGNYGYTF
>TRBV9|TRBJ2-7|NA
CASSVAPGSTYEQYF
>TRBV7-3|TRBJ2-5|NA
CASSPCGWTGVQETQYF
>TRBV6-1|TRBJ1-1|NA
CASSASMNTEAFF
>TRBV6-4|TRBJ2-1|few
CASRQDSSYNEQFF
>TRBV5-1|TRBJ2-5|few
CASSLASGQGGETQYF
>TRBV29-1|TRBJ2-3|NA
CSVEFYTDTQYF
>TRBV12-3/TRBV12-4|NA|NA
CASRPWTSGSDEQYF
>TRBV3-1|TRBJ2-7|NA
CASSQDLTGTYEQYF
>TRBV20-1|TRBJ2-5|few
CSPGRETQYF
>TRBV6-5|TRBJ2-7|NA
CASSYSISVRTSGPPGEQYF
>TRBV6-1|TRBJ2-1|NA
CASSEGQSSYNEQFF
>TRBV10-3|TRBJ1-2|few
CAISESRQRGDGYTF
>TRBV12-3/TRBV12-4|TRBJ2-7|NA
CASSLGDAAYEQYF
>TRBV20-1|TRBJ2-7|NA
CSARATSDYEQYF
>TRBV7-8|TRBJ2-3|NA
CASSAIAGGLIRTDTQYF
>TRBV6-6|NA|few
CASSYSTGGGETQYF
>TRBV12-3/TRBV12-4|TRBJ2-7|NA
CASSRQGLRSNEQYF
>TRBV7-8|TRBJ1-4|NA
CASSPTVVNEKLFF